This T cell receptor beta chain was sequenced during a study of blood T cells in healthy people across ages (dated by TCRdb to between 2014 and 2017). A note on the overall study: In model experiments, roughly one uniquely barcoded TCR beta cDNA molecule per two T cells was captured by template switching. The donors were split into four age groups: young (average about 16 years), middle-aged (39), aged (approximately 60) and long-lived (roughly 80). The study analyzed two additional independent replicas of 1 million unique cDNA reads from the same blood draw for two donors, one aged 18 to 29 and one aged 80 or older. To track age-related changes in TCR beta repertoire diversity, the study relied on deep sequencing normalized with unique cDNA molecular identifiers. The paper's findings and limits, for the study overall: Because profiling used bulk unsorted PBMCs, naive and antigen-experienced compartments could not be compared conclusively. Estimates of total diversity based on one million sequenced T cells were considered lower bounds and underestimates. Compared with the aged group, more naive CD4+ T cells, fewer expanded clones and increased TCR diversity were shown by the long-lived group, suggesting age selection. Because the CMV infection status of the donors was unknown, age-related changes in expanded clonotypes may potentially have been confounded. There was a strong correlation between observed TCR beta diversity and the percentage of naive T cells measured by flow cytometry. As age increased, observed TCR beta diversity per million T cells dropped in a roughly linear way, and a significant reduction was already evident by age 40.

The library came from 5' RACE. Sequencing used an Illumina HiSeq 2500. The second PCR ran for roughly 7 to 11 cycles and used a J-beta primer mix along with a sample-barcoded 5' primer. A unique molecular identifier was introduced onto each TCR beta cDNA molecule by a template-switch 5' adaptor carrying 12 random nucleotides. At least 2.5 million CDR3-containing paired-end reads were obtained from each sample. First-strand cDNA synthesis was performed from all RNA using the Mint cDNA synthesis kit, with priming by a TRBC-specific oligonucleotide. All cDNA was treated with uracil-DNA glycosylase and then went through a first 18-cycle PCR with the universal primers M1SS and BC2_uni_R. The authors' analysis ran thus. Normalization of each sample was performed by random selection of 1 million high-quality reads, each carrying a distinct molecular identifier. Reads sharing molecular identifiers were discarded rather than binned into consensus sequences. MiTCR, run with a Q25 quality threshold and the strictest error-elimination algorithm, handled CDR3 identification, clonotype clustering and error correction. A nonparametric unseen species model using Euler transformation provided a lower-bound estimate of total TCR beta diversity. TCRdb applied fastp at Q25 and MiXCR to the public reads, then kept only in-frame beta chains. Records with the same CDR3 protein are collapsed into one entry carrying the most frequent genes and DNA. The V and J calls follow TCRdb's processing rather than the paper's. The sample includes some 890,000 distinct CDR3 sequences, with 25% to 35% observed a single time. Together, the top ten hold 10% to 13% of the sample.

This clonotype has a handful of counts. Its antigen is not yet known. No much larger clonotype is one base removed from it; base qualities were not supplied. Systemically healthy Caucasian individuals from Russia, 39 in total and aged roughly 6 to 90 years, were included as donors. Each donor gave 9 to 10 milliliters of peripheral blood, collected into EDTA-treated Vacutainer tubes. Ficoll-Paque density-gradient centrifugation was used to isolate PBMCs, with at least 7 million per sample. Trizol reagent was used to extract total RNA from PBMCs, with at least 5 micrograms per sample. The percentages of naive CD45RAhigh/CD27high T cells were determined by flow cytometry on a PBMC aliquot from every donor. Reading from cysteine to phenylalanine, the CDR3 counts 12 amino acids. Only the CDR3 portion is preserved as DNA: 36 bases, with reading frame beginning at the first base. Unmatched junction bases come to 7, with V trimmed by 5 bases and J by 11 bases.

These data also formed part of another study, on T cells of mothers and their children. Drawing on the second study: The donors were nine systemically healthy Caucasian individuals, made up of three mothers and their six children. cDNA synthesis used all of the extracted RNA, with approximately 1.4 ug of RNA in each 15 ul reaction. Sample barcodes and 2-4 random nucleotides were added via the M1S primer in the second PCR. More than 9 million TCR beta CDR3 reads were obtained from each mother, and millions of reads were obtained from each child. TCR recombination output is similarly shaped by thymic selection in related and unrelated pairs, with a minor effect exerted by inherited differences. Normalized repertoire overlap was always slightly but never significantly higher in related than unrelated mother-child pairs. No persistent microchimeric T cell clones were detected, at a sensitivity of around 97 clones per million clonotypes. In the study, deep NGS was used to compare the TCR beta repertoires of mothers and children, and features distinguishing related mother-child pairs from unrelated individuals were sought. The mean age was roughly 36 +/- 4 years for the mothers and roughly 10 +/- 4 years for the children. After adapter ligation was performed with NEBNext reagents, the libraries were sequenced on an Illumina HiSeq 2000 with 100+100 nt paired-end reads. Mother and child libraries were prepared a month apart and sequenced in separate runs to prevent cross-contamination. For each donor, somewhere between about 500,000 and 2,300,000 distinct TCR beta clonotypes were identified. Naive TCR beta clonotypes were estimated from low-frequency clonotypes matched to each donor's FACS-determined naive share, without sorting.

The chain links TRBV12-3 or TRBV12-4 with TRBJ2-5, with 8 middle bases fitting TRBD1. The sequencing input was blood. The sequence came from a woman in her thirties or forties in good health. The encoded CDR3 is CASSTGGTEQYF. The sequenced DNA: TGTGCCAGCAGTACAGGGGGAACTGAGCAGTACTTC.